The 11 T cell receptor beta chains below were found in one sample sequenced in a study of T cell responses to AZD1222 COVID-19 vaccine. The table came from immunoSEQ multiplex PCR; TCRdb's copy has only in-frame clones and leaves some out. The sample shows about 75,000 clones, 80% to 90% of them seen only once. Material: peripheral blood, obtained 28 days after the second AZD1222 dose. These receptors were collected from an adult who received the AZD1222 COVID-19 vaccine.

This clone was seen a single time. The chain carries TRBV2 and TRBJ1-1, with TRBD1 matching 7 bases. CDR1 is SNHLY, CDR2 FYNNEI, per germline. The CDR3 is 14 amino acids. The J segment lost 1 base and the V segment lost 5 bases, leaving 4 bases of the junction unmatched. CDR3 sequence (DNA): TGTGCCAGCAGTCGACAGGGCGAGAACACTGAAGCTTTCTTT. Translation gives CASSRQGENTEAFF. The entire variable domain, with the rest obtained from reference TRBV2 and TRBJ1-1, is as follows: EPEVTQTPSHQVTQMGQEVILRCVPISNHLYFYWYRQILGQKVEFLVSFYNNEISEKSEIFDDQFSVERPDGSNFTLKIRSTKLEDSAMYFCASSRQGENTEAFFGQGTRLTVV.

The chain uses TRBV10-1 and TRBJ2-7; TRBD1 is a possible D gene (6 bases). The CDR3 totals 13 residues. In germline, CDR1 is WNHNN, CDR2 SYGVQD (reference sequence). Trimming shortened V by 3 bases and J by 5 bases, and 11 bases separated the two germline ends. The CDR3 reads CASSDARGNEQYF. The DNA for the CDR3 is TGCGCCAGCAGTGATGCCAGGGGCAACGAGCAGTACTTC.

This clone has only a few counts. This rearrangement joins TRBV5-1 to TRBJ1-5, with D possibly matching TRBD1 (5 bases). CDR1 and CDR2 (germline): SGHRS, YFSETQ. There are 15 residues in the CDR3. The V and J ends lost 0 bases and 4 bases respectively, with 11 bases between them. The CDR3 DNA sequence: TGCGCCAGCAGCTTGGAGGGGCAGGCTAATCAGCCCCAGCATTTT. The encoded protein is CASSLEGQANQPQHF.

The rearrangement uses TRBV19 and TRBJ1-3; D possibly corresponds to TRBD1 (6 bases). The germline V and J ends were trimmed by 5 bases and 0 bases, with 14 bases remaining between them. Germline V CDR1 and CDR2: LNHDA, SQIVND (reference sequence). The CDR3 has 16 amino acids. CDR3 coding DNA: TGTGCCAGTAGTTCCCCGGGACAACCCTCTGGAAACACCATATATTTT. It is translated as CASSSPGQPSGNTIYF.

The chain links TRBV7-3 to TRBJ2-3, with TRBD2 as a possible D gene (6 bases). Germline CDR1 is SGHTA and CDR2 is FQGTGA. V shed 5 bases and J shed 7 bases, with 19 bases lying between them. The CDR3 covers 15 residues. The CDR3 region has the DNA TGTGCCAGCAGCCCCGTGGGGGGAGACACGTATACGCAGTATTTT. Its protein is CASSPVGGDTYTQYF.

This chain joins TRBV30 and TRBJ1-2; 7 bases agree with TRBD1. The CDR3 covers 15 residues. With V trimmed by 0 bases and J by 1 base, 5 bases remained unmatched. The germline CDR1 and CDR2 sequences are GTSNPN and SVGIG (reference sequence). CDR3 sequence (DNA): TGTGCCTGGAGTGTAGTACAGGGGCTTAACTATGGCTACACCTTC. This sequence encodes CAWSVVQGLNYGYTF.

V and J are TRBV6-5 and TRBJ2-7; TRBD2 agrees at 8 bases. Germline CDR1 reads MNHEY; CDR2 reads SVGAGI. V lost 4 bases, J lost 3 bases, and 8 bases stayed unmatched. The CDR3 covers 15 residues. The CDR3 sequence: CASSSHRGGSYEQYF. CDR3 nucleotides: TGTGCCAGCAGTTCCCACCGGGGGGGAAGCTACGAGCAGTACTTC.

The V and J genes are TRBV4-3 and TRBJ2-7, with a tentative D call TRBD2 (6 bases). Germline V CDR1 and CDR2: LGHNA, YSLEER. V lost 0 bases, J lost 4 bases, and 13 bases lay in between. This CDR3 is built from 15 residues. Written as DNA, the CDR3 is TGCGCCAGCAGCCAAGATTGGCCAGGGACTTACGAGCAGTACTTC. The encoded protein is CASSQDWPGTYEQYF.

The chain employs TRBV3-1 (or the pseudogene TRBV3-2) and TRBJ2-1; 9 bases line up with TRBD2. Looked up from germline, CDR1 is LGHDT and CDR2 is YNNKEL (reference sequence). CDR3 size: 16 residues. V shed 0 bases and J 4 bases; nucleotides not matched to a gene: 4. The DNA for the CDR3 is TGTGCCAGCAGCCAAGATCGGCTAGCGGGGTACAATGAGCAGTTCTTC. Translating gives CASSQDRLAGYNEQFF.

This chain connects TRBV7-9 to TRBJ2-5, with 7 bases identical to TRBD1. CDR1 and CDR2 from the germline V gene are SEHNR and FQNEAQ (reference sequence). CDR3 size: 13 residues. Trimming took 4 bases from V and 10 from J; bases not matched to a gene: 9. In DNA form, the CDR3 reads TGTGCCAGCAGCTGGACAGGACCTAGGATCCAGTACTTC. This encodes CASSWTGPRIQYF.

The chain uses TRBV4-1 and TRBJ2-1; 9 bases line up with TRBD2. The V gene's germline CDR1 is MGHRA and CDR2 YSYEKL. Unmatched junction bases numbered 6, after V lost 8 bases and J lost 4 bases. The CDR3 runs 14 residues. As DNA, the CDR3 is TGCGCCAGCCGGGGCGGGGGGGCTTACAATGAGCAGTTCTTC. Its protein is CASRGGGAYNEQFF.